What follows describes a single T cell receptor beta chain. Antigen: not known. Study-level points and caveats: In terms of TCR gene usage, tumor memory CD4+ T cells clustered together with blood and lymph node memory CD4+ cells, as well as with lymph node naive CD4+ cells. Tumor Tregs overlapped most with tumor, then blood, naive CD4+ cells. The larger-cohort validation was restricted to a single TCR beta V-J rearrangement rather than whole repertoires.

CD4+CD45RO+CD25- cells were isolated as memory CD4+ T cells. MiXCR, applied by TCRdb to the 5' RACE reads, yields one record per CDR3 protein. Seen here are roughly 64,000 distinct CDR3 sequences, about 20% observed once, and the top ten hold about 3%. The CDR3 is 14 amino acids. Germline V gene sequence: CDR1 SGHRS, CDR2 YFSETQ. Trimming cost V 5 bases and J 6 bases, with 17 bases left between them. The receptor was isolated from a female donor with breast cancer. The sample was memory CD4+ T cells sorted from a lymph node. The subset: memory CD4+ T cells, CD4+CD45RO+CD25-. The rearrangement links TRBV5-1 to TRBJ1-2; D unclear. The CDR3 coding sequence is TGCGCCAGCAGGTCCCCCGACGGGGTGGATGGCTACACCTTC. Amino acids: CASRSPDGVDGYTF. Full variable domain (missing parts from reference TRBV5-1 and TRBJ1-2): KAGVTQTPRYLIKTRGQQVTLSCSPISGHRSVSWYQQTPGQGLQFLFEYFSETQRNKGNFPGRFSGRQFSNSRSEMNVSTLELGDSALYLCASRSPDGVDGYTFGSGTRLTVV.